Each of the 13 T cell receptor beta chains below was sequenced from the same sample in a study of T cells in Graves' hyperthyroidism and ophthalmopathy. Amplification of TCR beta CDR3 regions used RNA as the template. Using the HTBI primer set, a first-round RT-PCR was run on the TCR CDR3. TCRdb re-derived calls from the multiplex PCR reads in MiXCR, one entry per CDR3 protein. The sample consists of fewer than 550,000 distinct CDR3 sequences, approximately 14% of them appearing once. The sequenced material came from blood. These receptors were collected from a woman under 30 with Graves' hyperthyroidism.

This clonotype was detected ten times or more. V usage is TRBV12-3 or TRBV12-4 and J usage is TRBJ2-3; D unresolved. V gave up 6 bases and J gave up 2 bases, with 12 bases separating them. The CDR3 consists of 14 residues. The CDR3 DNA sequence: TGTGCCAGCAGCCTCCTCCGATCCACAGATACGCAGTATTTT. Protein sequence: CASSLLRSTDTQYF.

In this sample, this clonotype turned up many times. The CDR3 spells CASSADGTSDPNEQFF. The CDR3 DNA reads TGTGCCAGCAGCGCCGACGGGACTAGTGACCCCAATGAGCAGTTCTTC. V is TRBV7-3 and J is TRBJ2-1; 8 nucleotides match TRBD2. This CDR3 has 16 amino acids. Per germline, CDR1 SGHTA and CDR2 FQGTGA. V lost 5 bases to trimming and J lost 6 bases; unmatched junction nucleotides: 12.

This clonotype was detected only a few times. This chain links TRBV12-3 or TRBV12-4 with TRBJ1-1; D is ambiguous. V lost 11 bases and J 7 bases, leaving 14 bases between the germline ends. The CDR3 spans 11 residues. In nucleotides, the CDR3 is TGTGCCGGGTCCATGAGCGGTGAAGCTTTCTTT. Translation: CAGSMSGEAFF.

The chain has TRBV20-1 and TRBJ1-1; tentatively, D is TRBD1 (5 bases). The germline V gene encodes CDR1 DFQATT and CDR2 SNEGSKA (reference sequence). This CDR3 comprises 12 residues. V was cut by 5 bases and J by 5 bases, with 12 bases left in between. CDR3 in DNA: TGCAGTGCTCCGAACGGGGGGACTGAAGCTTTCTTT. Its protein product is CSAPNGGTEAFF.

This clonotype was detected many times. The rearrangement links TRBV13 to TRBJ1-2; D ambiguous. This CDR3 is 13 amino acids long. Germline V gene sequence: CDR1 PRHDT, CDR2 FYEKMQ (reference sequence). The V gene lost 3 bases and the J gene lost 3 bases, with 8 bases spanning the gap. The DNA of the CDR3 is TGTGCCAGCAGCTTTCATCCGGACTATGGCTACACCTTC. Its protein is CASSFHPDYGYTF.

J is TRBJ1-4 and V is TRBV10-3, with unresolved D. CDR3 length: 13 residues. CDR1 is ENHRY and CDR2 is SYGVKD in the germline V gene. Between the trimmed V and J ends, which lost 7 bases and 4 bases, there was a span of 10 bases. CDR3 DNA: TGTGCCATCATGGGAGATGATAATGAAAAACTGTTTTTT. Amino acids: CAIMGDDNEKLFF.

This clonotype was counted many times. The chain links TRBV20-1 to TRBJ1-1; D is unresolved. The CDR3 consists of 12 residues. The V end was cut by 5 bases, the J end by 8 bases, with 15 bases between. The germline V gene encodes CDR1 DFQATT and CDR2 SNEGSKA (reference sequence). The CDR3 DNA follows: TGCAGTGCTCCCTCCCCAACAAGAGAAGCTTTCTTT. As protein: CSAPSPTREAFF.

This clonotype was counted ten times or more. The chain carries TRBV30 and TRBJ2-2, with D tentatively TRBD2 (6 bases). The germline V gene has CDR1 GTSNPN and CDR2 SVGIG (reference sequence). The CDR3 spans 14 residues. Trimming removed 2 bases from V and 6 bases from J, with 13 bases in between. The CDR3 protein is CAWSMRGPPGELFF. In DNA, the CDR3 is TGTGCCTGGAGTATGCGGGGCCCCCCCGGGGAGCTGTTTTTT.

This clonotype was observed at least ten times. This rearrangement joins TRBV30 to TRBJ1-5; D remains unclear. Trimming took off 1 base at V and 4 bases at J, with 5 bases between the two ends. CDR1 GTSNPN and CDR2 SVGIG come from the germline V gene (reference sequence). This CDR3 spans 12 amino acids. CDR3 amino acids: CAWSGTNQPQHF. In DNA, the CDR3 is TGTGCCTGGAGTGGAACGAATCAGCCCCAGCATTTT.

At least ten counts were recorded for this clonotype. This chain uses TRBV20-1 with TRBJ1-5; D is perhaps TRBD1 (5 bases). The CDR3 loop spans 14 amino acids. With 2 bases removed from V and 3 bases from J, the gap between germline ends came to 11 bases. The germline V gene has CDR1 DFQATT and CDR2 SNEGSKA (reference sequence). The chain's CDR3 is CSARRGPDNQPQHF. The CDR3 DNA reads TGCAGTGCTAGAAGGGGCCCGGACAATCAGCCCCAGCATTTT.

This clonotype was observed a few times. The chain couples TRBV19 to TRBJ2-3; D possibly corresponds to TRBD2 (7 bases). CDR1 and CDR2 (germline): LNHDA, SQIVND (reference sequence). The V gene lost 4 bases and the J gene lost 4 bases, with 18 bases spanning the gap. This CDR3 comprises 16 residues. This chain's CDR3 is CASSNTGYGGPDTQYF. The CDR3 nucleotides read TGTGCCAGTAGTAATACAGGGTACGGGGGGCCAGATACGCAGTATTTT.

This clonotype was recorded at least ten times. The J gene is TRBJ2-1, the V gene TRBV5-1; 9 bases fit TRBD2. J lost 3 bases, V lost 4 bases, and 5 bases had no gene match. Germline V gene data show CDR1 as SGHRS and CDR2 as YFSETQ. CDR3 length: 15 amino acids. The DNA for the CDR3 is TGCGCCAGCAGCGTGCGGGAGGGAGGCTACAATGAGCAGTTCTTC. This gives the protein CASSVREGGYNEQFF. The whole variable domain, remainder taken from reference TRBV5-1 and TRBJ2-1, is KAGVTQTPRYLIKTRGQQVTLSCSPISGHRSVSWYQQTPGQGLQFLFEYFSETQRNKGNFPGRFSGRQFSNSRSEMNVSTLELGDSALYLCASSVREGGYNEQFFGPGTRLTVL.

This clonotype was seen only a few times. The genes are TRBV7-6 and TRBJ2-2; TRBD1 matches 9 bases. V dropped 0 bases and J dropped 8; count of bases not matched to a gene: 7. The CDR3 is 16 amino acids. Germline V gene lookup returns CDR1 SGHVS and CDR2 FNYEAQ. The CDR3 sequence: CASSLAQGALRGELFF. For the CDR3, the DNA is TGTGCCAGCAGCTTAGCACAGGGGGCGTTACGAGGGGAGCTGTTTTTT.